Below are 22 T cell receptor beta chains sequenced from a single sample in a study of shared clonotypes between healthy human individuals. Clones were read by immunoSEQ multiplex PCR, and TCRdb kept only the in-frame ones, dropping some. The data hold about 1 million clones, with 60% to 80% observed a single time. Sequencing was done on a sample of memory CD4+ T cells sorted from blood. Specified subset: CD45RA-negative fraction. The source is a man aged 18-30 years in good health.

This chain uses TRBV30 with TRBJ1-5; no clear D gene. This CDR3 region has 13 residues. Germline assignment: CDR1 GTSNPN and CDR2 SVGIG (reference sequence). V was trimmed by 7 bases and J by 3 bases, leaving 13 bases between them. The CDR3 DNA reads TGTGCCTCAGCGGGCGGTGACAATCAGCCCCAGCATTTT. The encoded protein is CASAGGDNQPQHF.

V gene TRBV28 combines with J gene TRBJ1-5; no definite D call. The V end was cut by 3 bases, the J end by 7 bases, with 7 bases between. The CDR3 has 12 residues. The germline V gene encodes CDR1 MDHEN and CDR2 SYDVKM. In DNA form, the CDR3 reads TGTGCCAGCAGTTTGACGGGGCAGCCCCAGCATTTT. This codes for CASSLTGQPQHF.

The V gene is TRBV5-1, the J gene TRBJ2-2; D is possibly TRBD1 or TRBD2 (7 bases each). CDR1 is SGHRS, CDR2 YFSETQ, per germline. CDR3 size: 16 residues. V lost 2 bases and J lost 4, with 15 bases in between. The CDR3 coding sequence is TGCGCCAGCAGCTTCCGCCAGGGGGGGTCCACCGGGGAGCTGTTTTTT. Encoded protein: CASSFRQGGSTGELFF.

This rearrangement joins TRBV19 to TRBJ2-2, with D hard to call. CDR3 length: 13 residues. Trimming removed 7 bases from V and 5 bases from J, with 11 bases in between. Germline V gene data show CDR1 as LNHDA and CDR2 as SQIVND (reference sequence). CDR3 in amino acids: CASTASETGELFF. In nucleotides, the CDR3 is TGTGCCAGTACCGCCTCGGAGACCGGGGAGCTGTTTTTT. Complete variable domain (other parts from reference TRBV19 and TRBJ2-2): DGGITQSPKYLFRKEGQNVTLSCEQNLNHDAMYWYRQDPGQGLRLIYYSQIVNDFQKGDIAEGYSVSREKKESFPLTVTSAQKNPTAFYLCASTASETGELFFGEGSRLTVL.

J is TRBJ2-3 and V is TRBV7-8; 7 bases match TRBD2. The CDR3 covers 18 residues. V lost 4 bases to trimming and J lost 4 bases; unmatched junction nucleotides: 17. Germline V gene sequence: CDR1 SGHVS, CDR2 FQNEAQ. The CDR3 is CASSSSSGLGLRPDTQYF. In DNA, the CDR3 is TGTGCCAGCAGCTCCAGTAGCGGGTTGGGACTAAGGCCAGATACGCAGTATTTT.

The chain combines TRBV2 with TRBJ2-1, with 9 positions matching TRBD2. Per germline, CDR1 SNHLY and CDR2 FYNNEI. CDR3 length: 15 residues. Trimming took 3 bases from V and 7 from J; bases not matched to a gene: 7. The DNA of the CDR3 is TGTGCCAGCAGTGAGGCAGGGACTAGCAGTAATGAGCAGTTCTTC. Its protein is CASSEAGTSSNEQFF.

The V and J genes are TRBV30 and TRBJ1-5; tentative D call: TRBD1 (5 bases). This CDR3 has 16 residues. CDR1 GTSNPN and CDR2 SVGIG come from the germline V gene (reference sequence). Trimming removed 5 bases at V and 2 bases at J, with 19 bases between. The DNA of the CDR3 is TGTGCCTGGGAGCCACCCGGGACCGGGGGCAATCAGCCCCAGCATTTT. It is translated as CAWEPPGTGGNQPQHF. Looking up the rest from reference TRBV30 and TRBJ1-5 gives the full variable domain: SQTIHQWPATLVQPVGSPLSLECTVEGTSNPNLYWYRQAAGRGLQLLFYSVGIGQISSEVPQNLSASRPQDRQFILSSKKLLLSDSGFYLCAWEPPGTGGNQPQHFGDGTRLSIL.

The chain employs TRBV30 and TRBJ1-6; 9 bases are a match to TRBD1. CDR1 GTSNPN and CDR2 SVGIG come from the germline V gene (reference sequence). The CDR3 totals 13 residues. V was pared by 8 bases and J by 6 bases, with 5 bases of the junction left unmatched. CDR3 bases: TGTGCCGGACAGGGGTTAGGTAATTCACCCCTCCACTTT. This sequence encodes CAGQGLGNSPLHF.

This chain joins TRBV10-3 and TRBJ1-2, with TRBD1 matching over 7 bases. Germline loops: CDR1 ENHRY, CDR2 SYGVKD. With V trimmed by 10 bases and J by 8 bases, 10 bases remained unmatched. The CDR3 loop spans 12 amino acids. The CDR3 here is CASTTGEGGYTF. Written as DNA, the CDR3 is TGTGCCAGCACTACAGGGGAGGGCGGCTACACCTTC.

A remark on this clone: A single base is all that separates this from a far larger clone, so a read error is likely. CDR3 sequence: CASSEGGEQYF. The CDR3, as DNA: TGCGCCAGCAGTGAGGGTGGCGAGCAGTACTTC. This chain uses TRBV10-1 with TRBJ2-7; D uncertain. This CDR3 has 11 residues. The germline V gene encodes CDR1 WNHNN and CDR2 SYGVQD (reference sequence). V dropped 2 bases and J dropped 6 bases, with 5 bases sitting between them.

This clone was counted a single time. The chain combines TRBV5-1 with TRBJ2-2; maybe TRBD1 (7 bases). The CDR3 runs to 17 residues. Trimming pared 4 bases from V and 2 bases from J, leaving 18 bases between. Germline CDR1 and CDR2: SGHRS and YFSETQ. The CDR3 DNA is TGCGCCAGCAGCCCCAGGCCACAGGGGACTAACACCGGGGAGCTGTTTTTT. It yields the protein CASSPRPQGTNTGELFF. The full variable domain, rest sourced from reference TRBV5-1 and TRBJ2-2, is KAGVTQTPRYLIKTRGQQVTLSCSPISGHRSVSWYQQTPGQGLQFLFEYFSETQRNKGNFPGRFSGRQFSNSRSEMNVSTLELGDSALYLCASSPRPQGTNTGELFFGEGSRLTVL.

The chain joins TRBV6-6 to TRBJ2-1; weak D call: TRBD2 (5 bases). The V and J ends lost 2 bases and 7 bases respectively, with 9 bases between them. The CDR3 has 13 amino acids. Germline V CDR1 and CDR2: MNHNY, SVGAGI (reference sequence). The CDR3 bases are TGTGCCAGCAGTTACCCTGGGGAGAATGAGCAGTTCTTC. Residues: CASSYPGENEQFF.

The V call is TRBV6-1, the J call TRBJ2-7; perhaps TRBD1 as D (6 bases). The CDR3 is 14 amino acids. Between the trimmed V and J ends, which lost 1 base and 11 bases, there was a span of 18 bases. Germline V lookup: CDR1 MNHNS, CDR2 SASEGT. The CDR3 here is CASSEVTTGRTEYF. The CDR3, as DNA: TGTGCCAGCAGTGAAGTAACAACAGGGAGAACGGAGTACTTC.

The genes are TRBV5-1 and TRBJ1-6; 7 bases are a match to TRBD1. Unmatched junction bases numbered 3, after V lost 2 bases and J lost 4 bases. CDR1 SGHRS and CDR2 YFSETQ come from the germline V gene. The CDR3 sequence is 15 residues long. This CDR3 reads CASSFGTAYNSPLHF. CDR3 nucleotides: TGCGCCAGCAGCTTCGGGACAGCATATAATTCACCCCTCCACTTT.

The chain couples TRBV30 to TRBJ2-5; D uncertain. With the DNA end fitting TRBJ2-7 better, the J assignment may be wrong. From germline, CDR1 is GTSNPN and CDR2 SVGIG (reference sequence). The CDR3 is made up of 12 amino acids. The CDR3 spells CAWSVGGGEQYF. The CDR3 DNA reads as TGTGCCTGGAGTGTCGGCGGCGGCGAGCAGTACTTC.

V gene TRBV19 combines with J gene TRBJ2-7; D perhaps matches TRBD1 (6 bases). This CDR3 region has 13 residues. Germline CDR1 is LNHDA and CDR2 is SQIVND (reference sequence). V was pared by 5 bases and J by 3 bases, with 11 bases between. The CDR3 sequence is CASSLGQHYEQYF. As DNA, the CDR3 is TGTGCCAGTAGTCTGGGACAACACTACGAGCAGTACTTC.

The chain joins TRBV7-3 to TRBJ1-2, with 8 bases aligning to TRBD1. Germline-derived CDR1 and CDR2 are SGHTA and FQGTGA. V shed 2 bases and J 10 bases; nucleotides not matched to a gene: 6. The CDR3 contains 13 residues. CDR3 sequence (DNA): TGTGCCAGCAGCTTATCAGGGGGCGGCCCCTACACCTTC. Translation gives CASSLSGGGPYTF. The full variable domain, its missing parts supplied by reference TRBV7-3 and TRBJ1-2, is GAGVSQTPSNKVTEKGKYVELRCDPISGHTALYWYRQSLGQGPEFLIYFQGTGAADDSGLPNDRFFAVRPEGSVSTLKIQRTERGDSAVYLCASSLSGGGPYTFGSGTRLTVV.

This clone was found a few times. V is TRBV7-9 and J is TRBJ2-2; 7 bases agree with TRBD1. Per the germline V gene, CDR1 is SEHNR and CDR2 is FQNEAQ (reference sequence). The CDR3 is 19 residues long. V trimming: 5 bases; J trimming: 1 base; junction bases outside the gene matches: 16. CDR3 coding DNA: TGTGCCAGCAGCCAAACTTGGGGAACAGGGGATAGGAACACCGGGGAGCTGTTTTTT. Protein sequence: CASSQTWGTGDRNTGELFF. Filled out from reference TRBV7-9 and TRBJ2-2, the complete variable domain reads DTGVSQNPRHKITKRGQNVTFRCDPISEHNRLYWYRQTLGQGPEFLTYFQNEAQLEKSRLLSDRFSAERPKGSFSTLEIQRTEQGDSAMYLCASSQTWGTGDRNTGELFFGEGSRLTVL.

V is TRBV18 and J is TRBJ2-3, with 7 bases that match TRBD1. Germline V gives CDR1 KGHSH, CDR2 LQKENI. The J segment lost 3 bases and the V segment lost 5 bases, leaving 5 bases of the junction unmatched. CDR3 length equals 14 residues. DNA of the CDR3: TGTGCCAGCTCATTACGACAGGGTACAGATACGCAGTATTTT. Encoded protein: CASSLRQGTDTQYF.

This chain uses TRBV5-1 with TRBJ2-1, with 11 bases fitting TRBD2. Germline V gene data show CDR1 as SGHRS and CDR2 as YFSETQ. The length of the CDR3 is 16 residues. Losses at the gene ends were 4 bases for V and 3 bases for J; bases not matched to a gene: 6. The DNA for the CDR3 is TGCGCCAGCAGCGTACCGGGACTAGCGGACTACAATGAGCAGTTCTTC. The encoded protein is CASSVPGLADYNEQFF.

The CDR3 region is CASSRDWDNSPLHF. The DNA of the CDR3 is TGTGCCAGTAGCCGGGACTGGGATAATTCACCCCTCCACTTT. The chain joins TRBV19 to TRBJ1-6; perhaps TRBD1 as D (5 bases). CDR3 length: 14 residues. The V and J ends lost 6 bases and 5 bases respectively, with 11 bases between them. Per germline, CDR1 LNHDA and CDR2 SQIVND (reference sequence).

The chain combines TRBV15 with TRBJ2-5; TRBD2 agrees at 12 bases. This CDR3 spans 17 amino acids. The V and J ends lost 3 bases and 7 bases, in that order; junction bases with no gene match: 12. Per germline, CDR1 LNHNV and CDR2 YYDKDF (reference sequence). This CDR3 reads CATSREASGRGDGTQYF. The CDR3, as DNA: TGTGCCACCAGCAGGGAGGCTAGCGGGAGGGGAGATGGGACCCAGTACTTC.